Shown below are 19 T cell receptor beta chains from a single sample sequenced in a study of OX40 agonist ivuxolimab in advanced cancers. Only in-frame clones appear in the TCRdb table, and some are missing; sequencing was by immunoSEQ multiplex PCR. Altogether around 31,000 clones are present, about 90% being singletons, with the ten largest covering less than 5%. The specimen comprised CD4+ or CD8+ T cells sorted from blood, sampled in a trial of the OX40 agonist ivuxolimab. All receptors come from an adult with an advanced solid tumor such as melanoma, head and neck, liver or kidney cancer.

V gene TRBV7-9 combines with J gene TRBJ2-1; no firm D call. From germline, CDR1 is SEHNR and CDR2 FQNEAQ (reference sequence). CDR3 length equals 12 residues. Trimming pared 5 bases from V and 4 bases from J, leaving 6 bases between. The chain's CDR3 is CASSPLYNEQFF. The CDR3 bases are TGTGCCAGCAGCCCCCTTTACAATGAGCAGTTCTTC.

The chain links TRBV19 to TRBJ1-1, with TRBD1 matching over 8 bases. CDR1 and CDR2 (germline): LNHDA, SQIVND (reference sequence). J lost 5 bases, V lost 4 bases, and 6 bases had no gene match. The CDR3 totals 14 residues. The CDR3 here is CASSNQGAQTEAFF. The CDR3 bases are TGTGCCAGTAGTAACCAGGGGGCGCAAACTGAAGCTTTCTTT.

The CDR3 DNA reads as TGTGCCAGCAGCTTGGGGGACAGCCACAATGAGCAGTTCTTC. It specifies CASSLGDSHNEQFF. This chain uses TRBV5-6 with TRBJ2-1, with TRBD1 matching over 7 bases. The germline gives CDR1 SGHDT, CDR2 YYEEEE. The CDR3 extends over 14 amino acids. The junction had 2 bases not matched to a gene; V was cut back by 0 bases and J by 5 bases. The entire variable domain, with the rest obtained from reference TRBV5-6 and TRBJ2-1, is as follows: DAGVTQSPTHLIKTRGQQVTLRCSPKSGHDTVSWYQQALGQGPQFIFQYYEEEERQRGNFPDRFSGHQFPNYSSELNVNALLLGDSALYLCASSLGDSHNEQFFGPGTRLTVL.

The V and J genes are TRBV28 and TRBJ2-5; 15 positions agree with TRBD2. The CDR3 loop spans 21 amino acids. V shed 4 bases, J shed 5 bases, and the junction held 20 bases outside the gene matches. CDR1 is MDHEN and CDR2 is SYDVKM in the germline V gene. The CDR3 reads CASSSPKRGLAGGPFGETQYF. CDR3 bases: TGTGCCAGCAGTTCTCCCAAAAGAGGACTAGCGGGAGGGCCATTCGGGGAGACCCAGTACTTC.

The chain couples TRBV15 to TRBJ2-1; 13 positions agree with TRBD2. This CDR3 comprises 18 residues. V trimming: 0 bases; J trimming: 4 bases; junction bases outside the gene matches: 6. CDR1 and CDR2 (germline): LNHNV, YYDKDF (reference sequence). CDR3 sequence reads: CATSRDGGTSGAYNEQFF. Written as DNA, the CDR3 is TGTGCCACCAGCAGAGATGGTGGGACTAGCGGGGCTTACAATGAGCAGTTCTTC.

The chain uses TRBV30 and TRBJ2-3; D assignment may be TRBD1 or TRBD2 (5 bases each). V was shortened by 3 bases and J by 0 bases, with 16 bases between the two germline ends. Germline lookup yields CDR1 GTSNPN and CDR2 SVGIG (reference sequence). This CDR3 has 16 residues. The CDR3 is CAWRGQKGTSTDTQYF. In DNA, the CDR3 is TGTGCCTGGAGAGGGCAGAAAGGGACCAGCACAGATACGCAGTATTTT. The full variable domain, with the rest looked up from reference TRBV30 and TRBJ2-3, is SQTIHQWPATLVQPVGSPLSLECTVEGTSNPNLYWYRQAAGRGLQLLFYSVGIGQISSEVPQNLSASRPQDRQFILSSKKLLLSDSGFYLCAWRGQKGTSTDTQYFGPGTRLTVL.

In its sample, this clone was seen a few times. The V call is TRBV27, the J call TRBJ2-5; D not resolved. V dropped 6 bases and J dropped 5 bases, with 43 bases sitting between them. The CDR3 loop spans 23 amino acids. CDR1 is MNHEY and CDR2 is SMNVEV in the germline V gene (reference sequence). This CDR3 is CASSPPSVSVVIPSLNGLETQYF. Written as DNA, the CDR3 is TGTGCCAGCAGCCCCCCTTCCGTCAGCGTAGTTATACCGAGTTTGAACGGTCTGGAGACCCAGTACTTC.

This chain uses TRBV5-4 with TRBJ1-1, with 8 positions matching TRBD1. The CDR3 is made up of 12 amino acids. Unmatched junction bases numbered 4, after V lost 4 bases and J lost 8 bases. Per germline, CDR1 SGHNT and CDR2 YYREEE (reference sequence). The CDR3 DNA is TGTGCCAGCAGCCGGGACAGGTTAGAAGCTTTCTTT. It yields the protein CASSRDRLEAFF.

This sequence joins TRBV5-8 and TRBJ2-4; 10 bases match TRBD1. This CDR3 comprises 14 residues. With 2 bases clipped from V and 6 bases from J, the junction kept 2 bases outside the gene matches. From germline, CDR1 is SGHTS and CDR2 YDEGEE. CDR3 bases: TGTGCCAGCAGCTTCGGACAGGGGGGAAACATTCAGTACTTC. It translates to CASSFGQGGNIQYF.

The chain carries TRBV11-2 and TRBJ1-1, with D possibly matching TRBD1 (5 bases). CDR1 and CDR2 (germline): SGHAT, FQNNGV. Trimming cost V 3 bases and J 6 bases, with 14 bases left between them. The CDR3 sequence is 14 residues long. CDR3 nucleotide sequence: TGTGCCAGCAGCTTGGCCCCCCAGGGCGCTGAAGCTTTCTTT. Translation: CASSLAPQGAEAFF. Combining the CDR3 with reference TRBV11-2 and TRBJ1-1 gives the whole variable domain EAGVAQSPRYKIIEKRQSVAFWCNPISGHATLYWYQQILGQGPKLLIQFQNNGVVDDSQLPKDRFSAERLKGVDSTLKIQPAKLEDSAVYLCASSLAPQGAEAFFGQGTRLTVV.

V is TRBV7-9 and J is TRBJ2-7; D ambiguous. Germline CDR1 reads SEHNR; CDR2 reads FQNEAQ (reference sequence). There are 11 residues in the CDR3. V dropped 8 bases and J dropped 3 bases, with 8 bases sitting between them. The CDR3 spells CASGWGYEQYV. The DNA of the CDR3 is TGTGCCAGCGGGTGGGGCTACGAGCAGTACGTC.

The gene calls are TRBV6-5 and TRBJ2-7, with D tentatively TRBD2 (6 bases). CDR3 length: 12 residues. Trimming shortened V by 6 bases and J by 6 bases, and 12 bases separated the two germline ends. Germline lookup yields CDR1 MNHEY and CDR2 SVGAGI. CDR3 sequence reads: CASRRGLLEQYF. The DNA of the CDR3 is TGTGCCAGCAGAAGGGGACTTCTCGAGCAGTACTTC.

The CDR3 DNA sequence: TGTGCCAGCAGCGGAGGACAGGGTAATGAGCAGTTCTTC. It is translated as CASSGGQGNEQFF. This sequence joins TRBV7-9 and TRBJ2-1; 8 nucleotides match TRBD1. Germline-derived CDR1 and CDR2 are SEHNR and FQNEAQ (reference sequence). The CDR3 totals 13 residues. Losses at the gene ends were 5 bases for V and 7 bases for J; bases not matched to a gene: 4.

To note about this clone: The junction departs from the called germline gene at one end, perhaps through a read error. V and J are TRBV6-6 and TRBJ2-7; no clear D. This CDR3 contains 11 residues. From germline, CDR1 is MNHNY and CDR2 SVGAGI (reference sequence). The CDR3 coding sequence is TGTGCCAGCAGTTACTCCAACGAGCAGTACTTC. This translates into CASSYSNEQYF.

The gene calls are TRBV7-6 and TRBJ1-2; 7 bases fit TRBD1. The CDR3 extends over 14 amino acids. Germline-derived CDR1 and CDR2 are SGHVS and FNYEAQ. V was clipped by 4 bases and J by 6 bases; unmatched bases: 8. CDR3 DNA: TGTGCCAGCAGCTCCGGAGGACAGGTGGATGGCTACACCTTC. This encodes CASSSGGQVDGYTF.

The rearrangement uses TRBV13 and TRBJ2-5, with D possibly called TRBD1 or TRBD2 (5 bases each). The CDR3 extends over 16 amino acids. Deletions cut 4 bases from V and 3 bases from J, with 18 bases between. CDR1 is PRHDT and CDR2 is FYEKMQ in the germline V gene (reference sequence). CDR3 sequence: CASSSLGAGKKETQYF. The CDR3 bases are TGTGCCAGCAGCTCACTCGGGGCAGGCAAGAAAGAGACCCAGTACTTC.

The chain has TRBV7-6 and TRBJ2-6; 12 bases align to TRBD2. The CDR3 has 20 amino acids. CDR1 SGHVS and CDR2 FNYEAQ come from the germline V gene. V lost 1 base and J lost 2; bases outside the gene matches: 9. CDR3 sequence: CASSLELAGGYFPGANVLTF. DNA of the CDR3: TGTGCCAGCAGCTTAGAGCTAGCGGGAGGGTATTTCCCTGGGGCCAACGTCCTGACTTTC.

The chain combines TRBV9 with TRBJ2-1; D not certain. Germline V lookup: CDR1 SGDLS, CDR2 YYNGEE. V was cut by 0 bases and J by 3 bases, with 7 bases left in between. The CDR3 is 14 residues long. The CDR3 reads CASSVDGGYNEQFF. The DNA for the CDR3 is TGTGCCAGCAGCGTAGACGGTGGCTACAATGAGCAGTTCTTC. Full variable domain (remainder filled in from reference TRBV9 and TRBJ2-1): DSGVTQTPKHLITATGQRVTLRCSPRSGDLSVYWYQQSLDQGLQFLIQYYNGEERAKGNILERFSAQQFPDLHSELNLSSLELGDSALYFCASSVDGGYNEQFFGPGTRLTVL.

This chain connects TRBV19 to TRBJ2-2; D unresolved. Per germline, CDR1 LNHDA and CDR2 SQIVND (reference sequence). V shed 6 bases and J shed 0 bases, with 8 bases lying between them. The CDR3 totals 14 residues. CDR3 protein: CASRPGPNTGELFF. As DNA, the CDR3 is TGTGCCAGTAGGCCCGGTCCGAACACCGGGGAGCTGTTTTTT. The full variable domain, with the rest looked up from reference TRBV19 and TRBJ2-2, is DGGITQSPKYLFRKEGQNVTLSCEQNLNHDAMYWYRQDPGQGLRLIYYSQIVNDFQKGDIAEGYSVSREKKESFPLTVTSAQKNPTAFYLCASRPGPNTGELFFGEGSRLTVL.